What follows is one TCR beta chain and its context. The antigen is undetermined. The repertoire was sequenced with immunoSEQ multiplex PCR; TCRdb's copy has only in-frame clones and lacks some. The table has fewer than 40,000 clones, around 89% seen once. Trimming removed 0 bases at V and 5 bases at J, with 12 bases between. Germline values: CDR1 SGDLS, CDR2 YYNGEE. The CDR3 consists of 15 residues. This sample's time point: newly diagnosed, previously untreated cHL patient sample. From thawed PBMCs, CD4+ T cells were purified using magnetic negative selection. Comparison PBMCs came from previously untreated, newly diagnosed classical Hodgkin lymphoma patients. The data are from a study of PD-1 blockade in classical Hodgkin lymphoma. The study, taken as a whole, reports: Newly diagnosed patients reportedly trailed healthy donors in baseline TCR diversity. Why the repertoires differ is still unclear, perhaps disease activity or prior therapy.

V is TRBV9 and J is TRBJ1-5; D is ambiguous. Sequenced material: CD4+ T cells from blood. The TCR was taken from a human donor with classical Hodgkin lymphoma. CDR3 sequence (DNA): TGTGCCAGCAGCGTAGATCCCGACTTATATCAGCCCCAGCATTTT. Translated: CASSVDPDLYQPQHF.